The rows below give T cell receptor beta chains drawn from one sample of a study of cytomegalovirus exposure and HLA in healthy donors. Some clones are missing from TCRdb's copy, which holds only in-frame ones; the method was immunoSEQ multiplex PCR. The data show around 130,000 clones, with over 75% seen just once and under 2% held by the top ten. Sequencing was carried out using PBMCs. Source of these receptors: a boy between 10 and 17 years old in good health and CMV-seronegative. Each CDR3 is given with its conserved first and last residue. The order of the fields is clone size, J gene, V gene, D gene, CDR3 DNA, CDR3 protein. D genes are given only for firm matches. The size entry is marked missing in some rows and otherwise reads once, few, many or a size class.

clone_size: -
j_call: TRBJ2-2
v_call: TRBV7-8
d_call: TRBD2
cdr3_nt: TGTGCCAGCAGACAAAGCGGGAGGGTCCCCGGGGAGCTGTTTTTT
cdr3_aa: CASRQSGRVPGELFF

clone_size: -
j_call: TRBJ1-2
v_call: TRBV7-9
d_call: TRBD1
cdr3_nt: TGTGCCAGCAGCCTAGGACAGGGGCAAAGCGGCTACACCTTC
cdr3_aa: CASSLGQGQSGYTF

clone_size: -
j_call: TRBJ1-1
v_call: TRBV6-6
d_call: -
cdr3_nt: TGTGCCAGCAGTTCCCAGGACAGACTGAACACTGAAGCTTTCTTT
cdr3_aa: CASSSQDRLNTEAFF

clone_size: once
j_call: TRBJ1-4
v_call: TRBV5-1
d_call: TRBD1
cdr3_nt: TGCGCCAGCAGCTTGACCGGGACCAGGGGGGAAAAACTGTTTTTT
cdr3_aa: CASSLTGTRGEKLFF

clone_size: -
j_call: TRBJ1-4
v_call: TRBV5-1
d_call: TRBD1
cdr3_nt: TGCGCCAGCAGAAAAGTTGGGACAGGGGACATTGAAAAACTGTTTTTT
cdr3_aa: CASRKVGTGDIEKLFF

clone_size: -
j_call: TRBJ2-7
v_call: TRBV30
d_call: TRBD2
cdr3_nt: TGTGCCTACCTAAGATCCGTGCAGCGGGACTCCTACGAGCAGTACTTC
cdr3_aa: CAYLRSVQRDSYEQYF

clone_size: -
j_call: TRBJ2-3
v_call: TRBV10-3
d_call: -
cdr3_nt: TGTGCCATCAGTGGACACGTCCAGCCCACAGATACGCAGTATTTT
cdr3_aa: CAISGHVQPTDTQYF

clone_size: -
j_call: TRBJ2-3
v_call: TRBV9
d_call: TRBD2
cdr3_nt: TGTGCCAGCAGCGTAGGAGCGGGAGCGAGGGCAGATACGCAGTATTTT
cdr3_aa: CASSVGAGARADTQYF

clone_size: -
j_call: TRBJ1-3
v_call: TRBV2
d_call: -
cdr3_nt: TGTGCCAGCAGTGATTTAGGGGAAGGGTCTGGAAACACCATATATTTT
cdr3_aa: CASSDLGEGSGNTIYF

clone_size: -
j_call: TRBJ1-2
v_call: TRBV5-8
d_call: TRBD1
cdr3_nt: TGTGCCAGCAGATCACAGGGGTTCTCGTCCGGCTACACCTTC
cdr3_aa: CASRSQGFSSGYTF

clone_size: few
j_call: TRBJ1-5
v_call: TRBV18
d_call: -
cdr3_nt: TGTGCCAGCTCACCACCATCTGGCTCAGGGGCCCAGCATTTT
cdr3_aa: CASSPPSGSGAQHF

clone_size: few
j_call: TRBJ1-4
v_call: TRBV7-2
d_call: TRBD1
cdr3_nt: TGTGCCAGCAGCAACCACAGGGGGCTGAATGAAAAACTGTTTTTT
cdr3_aa: CASSNHRGLNEKLFF

clone_size: -
j_call: TRBJ1-2
v_call: TRBV12-2
d_call: -
cdr3_nt: TGTGCAAGTCGCTTACCTTACCAGGGAAACTATGGCTACACCTTC
cdr3_aa: CASRLPYQGNYGYTF

clone_size: few
j_call: TRBJ1-5
v_call: TRBV27
d_call: -
cdr3_nt: TGTGCCAGCCGACGAGGAGGGGGGGACAATCAGCCCCAGCATTTT
cdr3_aa: CASRRGGGDNQPQHF

clone_size: -
j_call: TRBJ2-1
v_call: TRBV13
d_call: -
cdr3_nt: TGTGCCAGCAGCTCGTACTTGACCCGGAGCTCCTACAATGAGCAGTTCTTC
cdr3_aa: CASSSYLTRSSYNEQFF

clone_size: -
j_call: TRBJ1-3
v_call: TRBV19
d_call: TRBD1
cdr3_nt: TGTGCCAGTAGTATATCACGGACAGGGACGAACTCTGGAAACACCATATATTTT
cdr3_aa: CASSISRTGTNSGNTIYF

clone_size: -
j_call: TRBJ1-2
v_call: TRBV6-1
d_call: -
cdr3_nt: TGTGCCAGCAGTGAACAGGGATATGGCTACACCTTC
cdr3_aa: CASSEQGYGYTF

clone_size: -
j_call: TRBJ1-5
v_call: TRBV19
d_call: -
cdr3_nt: TGTGCCAGTAGTATTGAGGTTCAGCCCCAGCATTTT
cdr3_aa: CASSIEVQPQHF

clone_size: -
j_call: TRBJ2-7
v_call: TRBV18
d_call: -
cdr3_nt: TGTGCCAGCTCACCGGGTTCGGGAGCGTACGAGCAGTACTTC
cdr3_aa: CASSPGSGAYEQYF

clone_size: -
j_call: TRBJ2-7
v_call: TRBV15
d_call: TRBD1
cdr3_nt: TGTGCCACCAGCAGAGATCGACAGGGGCCTTCCTACGAGCAGTACTTC
cdr3_aa: CATSRDRQGPSYEQYF

clone_size: -
j_call: TRBJ2-7
v_call: TRBV7-2
d_call: TRBD1
cdr3_nt: TGTGCCAGCAGCTTTGGGACAGGGGAATGGGAGCAGTACTTC
cdr3_aa: CASSFGTGEWEQYF

clone_size: few
j_call: TRBJ2-3
v_call: TRBV12-5
d_call: TRBD1
cdr3_nt: TGTGCTAGTGCCGCATCGGGACAGTTCACAGATACGCAGTATTTT
cdr3_aa: CASAASGQFTDTQYF

clone_size: -
j_call: TRBJ2-6
v_call: TRBV28
d_call: -
cdr3_nt: TGTGCCAGCAGGTCCACAGGATCTGGGGCCAACGTCCTGACTTTC
cdr3_aa: CASRSTGSGANVLTF

clone_size: -
j_call: TRBJ1-2
v_call: TRBV19
d_call: -
cdr3_nt: TGTGCCAGTAGTATCGTGGGCCCGGGGGATGACTATGGCTACACCTTC
cdr3_aa: CASSIVGPGDDYGYTF

clone_size: few
j_call: TRBJ1-6
v_call: TRBV4-3
d_call: -
cdr3_nt: TGCGCCAGCAGCCAAACGAGCTCCTATAATTCACCCCTCCACTTT
cdr3_aa: CASSQTSSYNSPLHF

clone_size: -
j_call: TRBJ2-1
v_call: TRBV19
d_call: TRBD2
cdr3_nt: TGTGCCAGTCGGACTAGCGGTTACAATGAGCAGTTCTTC
cdr3_aa: CASRTSGYNEQFF